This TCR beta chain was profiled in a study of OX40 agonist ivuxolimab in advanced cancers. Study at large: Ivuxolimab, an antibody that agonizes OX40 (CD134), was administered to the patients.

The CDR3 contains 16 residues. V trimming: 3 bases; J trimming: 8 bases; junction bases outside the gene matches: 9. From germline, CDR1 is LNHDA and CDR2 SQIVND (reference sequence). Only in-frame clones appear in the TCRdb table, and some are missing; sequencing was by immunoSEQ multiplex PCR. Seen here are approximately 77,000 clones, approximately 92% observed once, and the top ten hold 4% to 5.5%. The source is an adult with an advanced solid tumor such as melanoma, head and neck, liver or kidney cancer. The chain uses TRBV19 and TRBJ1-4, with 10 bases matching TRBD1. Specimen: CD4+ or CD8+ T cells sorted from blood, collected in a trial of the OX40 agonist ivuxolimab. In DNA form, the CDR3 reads TGTGCCAGTAGTATCGTTGCGGGACAGGGGAAGGAAAAACTGTTTTTT. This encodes CASSIVAGQGKEKLFF.